Each of the 29 T cell receptor beta chains below was sequenced from the same sample in a study of blood T cells in healthy people across ages. For the second PCR, which ran for about 7 to 12 cycles, a sample-barcoded 5' primer and a J-beta primer mix were used. From the 5' RACE reads, TCRdb called clonotypes with MiXCR, one entry per CDR3 protein. The repertoire has roughly 1 million distinct CDR3 sequences, around 27% of them found once; the top ten carry 0.75%. Separately, the same data were catalogued under a study of T cells of mothers and their children.

Sequencing was carried out using blood. The receptors were gathered from a girl aged 2-10 years in good health.

In this sample, this clonotype turned up once. This chain uses TRBV12-3 or TRBV12-4 with TRBJ2-5; D might be TRBD1 (5 bases). This CDR3 comprises 16 residues. Trimming cost V 5 bases and J 2 bases, with 18 bases left between them. This CDR3 reads CASSAPTWGPQETQYF. In nucleotides, the CDR3 is TGTGCCAGCAGTGCACCGACCTGGGGCCCTCAAGAGACCCAGTACTTC.

The chain combines TRBV7-9 with TRBJ2-1; possible D gene TRBD2, 6 bases. The germline gives CDR1 SEHNR, CDR2 FQNEAQ (reference sequence). The V end was cut by 1 base, the J end by 3 bases, with 13 bases between. This CDR3 spans 16 amino acids. The CDR3: CASSLGGAGRYNEQFF. The CDR3 DNA follows: TGTGCCAGCAGCTTAGGTGGGGCGGGGCGCTACAATGAGCAGTTCTTC. Drawing the rest from reference TRBV7-9 and TRBJ2-1, the complete variable domain is DTGVSQNPRHKITKRGQNVTFRCDPISEHNRLYWYRQTLGQGPEFLTYFQNEAQLEKSRLLSDRFSAERPKGSFSTLEIQRTEQGDSAMYLCASSLGGAGRYNEQFFGPGTRLTVL.

The V gene is TRBV7-9, the J gene TRBJ2-5, with no clear D. The J call may be faulty, since TRBJ2-7 better matches the DNA end. There are 12 residues in the CDR3. Germline V gene data show CDR1 as SEHNR and CDR2 as FQNEAQ (reference sequence). In DNA form, the CDR3 reads TGTGCCAGCAGCGTGGAGAGTTACGAGCAGTACTTC. Protein: CASSVESYEQYF.

This clonotype was counted between two and nine times. The rearrangement uses TRBV7-3 and TRBJ2-5; tentative D call: TRBD2 (6 bases). V was cut by 5 bases and J by 3 bases, with 16 bases left in between. This CDR3 contains 15 residues. The germline V gene has CDR1 SGHTA and CDR2 FQGTGA. CDR3 sequence: CASSPQTRKEETQYF. In nucleotides, the CDR3 is TGTGCCAGCAGCCCCCAGACTAGGAAAGAAGAGACCCAGTACTTC.

The chain is built from TRBV7-9 and TRBJ2-5, with 8 bases identical to TRBD2. The DNA end favors TRBJ2-1, so the J call may be wrong. CDR1 is SEHNR and CDR2 is FQNEAQ in the germline V gene (reference sequence). This CDR3 region has 15 residues. The CDR3 region is CASSADGGGLPKQFF. The CDR3 coding sequence is TGTGCCAGCAGCGCGGACGGGGGGGGACTACCCAAGCAGTTCTTC.

This clonotype has just a few counts. The rearrangement links TRBV29-1 to TRBJ2-7; tentatively, D is TRBD1 (5 bases). Germline V gives CDR1 SQVTM, CDR2 ANQGSEA. V was cut by 1 base and J by 2 bases, with 12 bases left in between. The CDR3 runs 14 residues. The DNA for the CDR3 is TGCAGCGTTGAAGGGGGCCAAGGCACCTACGAGCAGTACTTC. Its translation is CSVEGGQGTYEQYF.

The genes are TRBV3-1 and TRBJ2-3; D possibly uses TRBD1 or TRBD2 (5 bases each). V lost 1 base, J lost 5 bases, and 16 bases lay in between. Germline CDR1 and CDR2: LGHDT and YNNKEL (reference sequence). There are 16 residues in the CDR3. The CDR3 DNA follows: TGTGCCAGCAGCCAAGGCGGACGGGACGCGGGAGATACGCAGTATTTT. It specifies CASSQGGRDAGDTQYF.

V gene TRBV9 combines with J gene TRBJ1-3; no clear D gene. The CDR3 extends over 14 amino acids. Germline V CDR1 and CDR2: SGDLS, YYNGEE. The V end lost 6 bases, the J end lost 1 base, and 11 bases lay between the germline ends. The CDR3: CASNPGFSGNTIYF. The CDR3 DNA follows: TGTGCCAGCAACCCGGGATTTTCTGGAAACACCATATATTTT.

The sample holds a few counts of this clonotype. CDR3: CASSPWGGRGAKNIQYF. The DNA for the CDR3 is TGTGCCAGCTCACCTTGGGGCGGACGAGGGGCCAAAAACATTCAGTACTTC. The rearrangement joins TRBV18 to TRBJ2-4, with D possibly called TRBD1 or TRBD2 (5 bases each). The CDR3 length is 17 residues. Per germline, CDR1 KGHSH and CDR2 LQKENI. V was clipped by 3 bases and J by 1 base, with 16 bases between them.

CDR3 sequence: CSARDGSRGALNEQFF. The CDR3 DNA reads as TGCAGTGCTAGAGATGGTTCTAGGGGGGCTCTTAATGAGCAGTTCTTC. V and J are TRBV20-1 and TRBJ2-1; D assignment may be TRBD1 or TRBD2 (6 bases each). The CDR3 has 16 residues. The germline V gene encodes CDR1 DFQATT and CDR2 SNEGSKA (reference sequence). V lost 0 bases, J lost 7 bases, and 19 bases lay in between.

V gene TRBV7-9 combines with J gene TRBJ1-1; possibly TRBD1 for D (5 bases). The CDR3 is 14 residues long. The ends were cut back, 5 bases at V and 4 bases at J, with 14 bases in the middle. Germline V lookup: CDR1 SEHNR, CDR2 FQNEAQ (reference sequence). The CDR3, as DNA: TGTGCCAGCAGCCCGACGGGGGTCCTCACTGAAGCTTTCTTT. Translation: CASSPTGVLTEAFF. Full variable domain (outside the CDR3, taken from reference TRBV7-9 and TRBJ1-1): DTGVSQNPRHKITKRGQNVTFRCDPISEHNRLYWYRQTLGQGPEFLTYFQNEAQLEKSRLLSDRFSAERPKGSFSTLEIQRTEQGDSAMYLCASSPTGVLTEAFFGQGTRLTVV.

This clonotype was observed a handful of times. CDR3 DNA sequence: TGTGCCAGCAGCTTTTCAGCGGGGGATAATGAGCAGTTCTTC. Translated: CASSFSAGDNEQFF. The V gene is TRBV7-3, the J gene TRBJ2-5, with 8 bases identical to TRBD2. The better agreement between TRBJ2-1 and the DNA end casts doubt on the J call. The CDR3 consists of 14 residues. Germline assignment: CDR1 SGHTA and CDR2 FQGTGA.

The chain carries TRBV28 and TRBJ2-1, with 7 bases aligning to TRBD1. The germline gives CDR1 MDHEN, CDR2 SYDVKM. This CDR3 contains 19 residues. With V trimmed by 4 bases and J by 0 bases, 15 bases remained unmatched. In DNA form, the CDR3 reads TGTGCCAGCAGTTCCCCCGCTTACACAGGGGCCGGCTCCTACAATGAGCAGTTCTTC. Amino acid sequence: CASSSPAYTGAGSYNEQFF.

This clonotype was seen only a few times. The chain recombines TRBV19 with TRBJ2-5; D might be TRBD1 (5 bases). The J call may be faulty, since TRBJ2-7 better matches the DNA end. The CDR3 spans 14 residues. Germline CDR1 LNHDA, CDR2 SQIVND (reference sequence). CDR3 nucleotide sequence: TGTGCCAGTAACCCAAGGGGCAGCTTCTACGAGCAGTACTTC. This translates into CASNPRGSFYEQYF.

In this sample, this clonotype turned up a few times. CDR3 bases: TGTGCCAGCAGTGAAGGGGGGGGCCCCACCGGGGAGCTGTTTTTT. Its protein is CASSEGGGPTGELFF. The chain joins TRBV6-1 to TRBJ2-2, with D possibly being TRBD2 (7 bases). This CDR3 is 15 amino acids long. With 1 base removed from V and 4 bases from J, the gap between germline ends came to 10 bases. Germline V CDR1 and CDR2: MNHNS, SASEGT.

This clonotype was found a few times. The chain carries TRBV29-1 and TRBJ2-1; weak D call: TRBD1 (5 bases). Germline V gene data show CDR1 as SQVTM and CDR2 as ANQGSEA. The CDR3 length is 12 residues. Trimming cost V 6 bases and J 0 bases, with 6 bases left between them. This CDR3 is CSVDSSYNEQFF. The CDR3 nucleotides read TGCAGCGTCGACAGCTCCTACAATGAGCAGTTCTTC.

V is TRBV12-3 or TRBV12-4 and J is TRBJ1-2; TRBD1 might be the D (6 bases). CDR3 size: 15 residues. Trimming took off 4 bases at V and 5 bases at J, with 17 bases between the two ends. The CDR3 protein is CASSSSPTGSYGYTF. The CDR3 region has the DNA TGTGCCAGCAGTTCCTCCCCAACAGGGAGTTATGGCTACACCTTC.

The rearrangement links TRBV29-1 to TRBJ2-3; D is perhaps TRBD2 (6 bases). CDR3 length: 15 residues. The V end lost 6 bases, the J end lost 0 bases, and 16 bases lay between the germline ends. Germline V CDR1 and CDR2: SQVTM, ANQGSEA. CDR3 region: CSVLPLAQSTDTQYF. The CDR3 DNA reads TGCAGCGTCCTTCCTCTAGCGCAGAGCACAGATACGCAGTATTTT.

The chain employs TRBV4-3 and TRBJ2-5, with 7 bases identical to TRBD1. Unmatched junction bases numbered 3, after V lost 1 base and J lost 1 base. Germline V gene lookup returns CDR1 LGHNA and CDR2 YSLEER. CDR3 size: 15 residues. CDR3 sequence: CASSQVEGAQETQYF. The DNA of the CDR3 is TGCGCCAGCAGCCAAGTTGAGGGGGCCCAAGAGACCCAGTACTTC.

This clonotype was counted only a few times. V and J are TRBV2 and TRBJ2-2; no firm D call. Trimming shortened V by 1 base and J by 7 bases, and 10 bases separated the two germline ends. Germline CDR1 and CDR2: SNHLY and FYNNEI. The CDR3 extends over 14 amino acids. CDR3 coding DNA: TGTGCCAGCAGTGAAGGGATTAGAGTCGGGGAGCTGTTTTTT. Protein: CASSEGIRVGELFF.

The rearrangement joins TRBV12-3 or TRBV12-4 to TRBJ2-7, with TRBD2 identical over 8 bases. The J call could be wrong; TRBJ2-5 is a better fit for the DNA end. CDR3 size: 16 residues. CDR3 bases: TGTGCCAGCAGCCTCATAAGGGCGGGAGGAGGAGAGACCCAGTACTTC. This encodes CASSLIRAGGGETQYF.

The chain recombines TRBV28 with TRBJ1-3; D gene uncertain. V lost 5 bases to trimming and J lost 3 bases, with 5 bases between them. Germline assignment: CDR1 MDHEN and CDR2 SYDVKM. The CDR3 runs to 12 residues. CDR3 in DNA: TGTGCCAGCAGTCGCTTTGGAAACACCATATATTTT. Translated, it gives CASSRFGNTIYF.

This clonotype was detected a few times. The chain recombines TRBV6-5 with TRBJ2-1; D may be TRBD1 (6 bases). The germline gives CDR1 MNHEY, CDR2 SVGAGI. V was shortened by 4 bases and J by 6 bases, with 10 bases between the two germline ends. The CDR3 has 13 amino acids. The CDR3 DNA reads as TGTGCCAGCAGTTCGAGACAGGTCAATGAGCAGTTCTTC. This encodes CASSSRQVNEQFF.

This chain connects TRBV6-5 to TRBJ2-2, with a weak D call TRBD2 (5 bases). The CDR3 sequence is 15 residues long. Trimming took 2 bases from V and 6 from J, leaving 13 bases between them. In germline, CDR1 is MNHEY, CDR2 SVGAGI. The CDR3 region is CASSYGETGPGELFF. Here the CDR3 DNA reads TGTGCCAGCAGTTACGGGGAGACCGGACCCGGGGAGCTGTTTTTT.

This clonotype was seen repeatedly, ten times or more. J is TRBJ2-1 and V is TRBV6-2 or TRBV6-3, with 8 bases that match TRBD1. Germline CDR1 MNHEY, CDR2 SVGEGT. The CDR3 is 13 amino acids. The ends lost 4 bases at V and 6 bases at J; junction bases unmatched: 2. Here the CDR3 DNA reads TGTGCCAGCAGTTTCGGACAGGGCAATGAGCAGTTCTTC. The encoded protein is CASSFGQGNEQFF.

This clonotype was found a few times. The junction does not match germline at one end; this may be a read error. The chain links TRBV6-2 or TRBV6-3 to TRBJ2-7; D is perhaps TRBD1 or TRBD2 (5 bases each). Per the germline V gene, CDR1 is MNHEY and CDR2 is SVGEGT. The CDR3 consists of 12 residues. As DNA, the CDR3 is TGTGCCAGCAGTTATTACCAGTGGGGGAAGGACTTC. This translates into CASSYYQWGKDF.

Points on this clonotype: The CDR3 ends on some other residue instead of the conserved phenylalanine or tryptophan, so this is likely a read error. Because the CDR3's place on the DNA is in doubt, the DNA is left out and the CDR3 is given as listed by TCRdb. The genes are TRBV21-1 and TRBJ2-5; the D segment call TRBD1 is taken from the table without a DNA check. TRBV21-1 is a pseudogene. Ends included, the CDR3 has 10 residues. The CDR3 protein is CASSNRGLEV.

This clonotype was seen a handful of times. The chain uses TRBV20-1 and TRBJ2-5; no clear D gene. The V and J ends lost 0 bases and 5 bases respectively, with 7 bases between them. Germline V gene data show CDR1 as DFQATT and CDR2 as SNEGSKA (reference sequence). This CDR3 spans 12 amino acids. The CDR3 loop reads CSARDYRETQYF. In DNA form, the CDR3 reads TGCAGTGCTAGAGATTATCGGGAGACCCAGTACTTC.

V is TRBV29-1 and J is TRBJ2-5; possible D gene TRBD2, 5 bases. V lost 7 bases to trimming and J lost 1 base, with 10 bases between them. CDR3 length: 12 amino acids. The germline CDR1 and CDR2 sequences are SQVTM and ANQGSEA. CDR3 in DNA: TGCAGCGCATTAGAGGGCCAAGAGACCCAGTACTTC. Residues: CSALEGQETQYF.